Listed here are 9 T cell receptor beta chains from one sample, sequenced in a study of radiation and T cells in renal cell carcinoma. Time point defined: blood 4 weeks post-SBRT, at nephrectomy. Treatment: 15 Gy SBRT to primary tumor, nephrectomy 4 weeks later. Clones were read by immunoSEQ multiplex PCR, and TCRdb kept only the in-frame ones, dropping some. The sample holds 150,000 or so clones, 88% seen once. Source: blood, taken from a patient whose treatment included radiotherapy and nephrectomy. The receptors come from a woman aged 45 to 65 with renal cell carcinoma.

The chain links TRBV9 to TRBJ1-2; no clear D gene. The CDR3 is made up of 12 amino acids. Trimming shortened V by 7 bases and J by 8 bases, and 15 bases separated the two germline ends. In germline, CDR1 is SGDLS, CDR2 YYNGEE. Here the CDR3 reads CASDQRTEGYTF. CDR3 sequence (DNA): TGTGCCAGCGACCAACGCACAGAGGGCTACACCTTC.

The chain joins TRBV6-1 to TRBJ1-1, with D perhaps TRBD1 (6 bases). The V end lost 10 bases, the J end lost 0 bases, and 18 bases lay between the germline ends. Germline loops: CDR1 MNHNS, CDR2 SASEGT. The CDR3 covers 15 residues. The CDR3 protein is CATRRRQEMNTEAFF. CDR3 in DNA: TGTGCCACCCGCCGCCGACAGGAGATGAACACTGAAGCTTTCTTT.

This clone was seen a single time. The chain combines TRBV5-8 with TRBJ1-5; D is uncertain. The germline V gene encodes CDR1 SGHTS and CDR2 YDEGEE. The CDR3 covers 16 residues. The V gene lost 3 bases and the J gene lost 4 bases, with 17 bases spanning the gap. In DNA, the CDR3 is TGTGCCAGCAGCTCGGGCAGCGGAATTATAAATCAGCCCCAGCATTTT. Translated: CASSSGSGIINQPQHF.

This sequence joins TRBV23-1 and TRBJ2-7; D is ambiguous. TRBV23-1 is identified as an open reading frame with a role that is uncertain. The CDR3 has 19 amino acids. Trimming cost V 1 base and J 6 bases, with 28 bases left between them. CDR3 nucleotides: TGCGCCAGCAGTCAATTGTATGGCGTTATACCGCTGCCGGTGGGCGAGCAGTACTTC. Protein product: CASSQLYGVIPLPVGEQYF.

This clone was observed a handful of times. V and J are TRBV5-1 and TRBJ1-1; no firm D call. The CDR3 is made up of 14 amino acids. The V gene lost 4 bases and the J gene lost 1 base, with 11 bases spanning the gap. CDR1 and CDR2 from the germline V gene are SGHRS and YFSETQ. In DNA, the CDR3 is TGCGCCAGCAGCGCTGCGGGGTCGAACACTGAAGCTTTCTTT. This codes for CASSAAGSNTEAFF.

The chain combines TRBV9 with TRBJ2-1, with D possibly being TRBD1 or TRBD2 (5 bases each). The germline gives CDR1 SGDLS, CDR2 YYNGEE. The ends were cut back, 0 bases at V and 0 bases at J, with 13 bases in the middle. The CDR3 has 17 amino acids. CDR3 protein: CASSVGEGSPSYNEQFF. DNA of the CDR3: TGTGCCAGCAGCGTAGGCGAGGGGAGCCCCTCCTACAATGAGCAGTTCTTC.

The V and J genes are TRBV5-4 and TRBJ1-4, with a tentative D call TRBD1 (5 bases). V was shortened by 0 bases and J by 3 bases, with 9 bases between the two germline ends. The CDR3 totals 15 residues. Germline V CDR1 and CDR2: SGHNT, YYREEE (reference sequence). The CDR3 DNA reads as TGTGCCAGCAGCTTGGGTCTGGGACCTAATGAAAAACTGTTTTTT. This gives the protein CASSLGLGPNEKLFF.

The chain recombines TRBV6-1 with TRBJ1-1; no clear D. Germline assignment: CDR1 MNHNS and CDR2 SASEGT. Trimming stripped 4 bases from V and 6 bases from J, with 12 bases between. This CDR3 is 13 amino acids long. CDR3 nucleotides: TGTGCCAGCAGTGGTACGGGTCGGGCTGAAGCTTTCTTT. As protein: CASSGTGRAEAFF.

The rearrangement uses TRBV29-1 and TRBJ2-7; 8 nucleotides align to TRBD1. The CDR3 runs 14 residues. After removal of 6 bases from V and 2 bases from J, the junction contained 9 bases not matched to a gene. Germline assignment: CDR1 SQVTM and CDR2 ANQGSEA. In nucleotides, the CDR3 is TGCAGCGTCGGCCTACGGACAGGGCCCTACGAGCAGTACTTC. Translated: CSVGLRTGPYEQYF.